The 20 T cell receptor beta chains below all came from one sample that was sequenced in a study of early T cells in non-severe SARS-CoV-2 infection. TCRdb re-derived calls from the 5' RACE reads in MiXCR, one entry per CDR3 protein. This table holds about 77,000 distinct CDR3 sequences, about 15% found once. Material: whole blood. The source is an adult who was a healthcare worker with PCR-confirmed SARS-CoV-2 infection or an uninfected control (not recorded which).

This clonotype has only a few counts. J is TRBJ2-5 and V is TRBV5-1, with TRBD1 identical over 8 bases. CDR1 SGHRS and CDR2 YFSETQ come from the germline V gene. With 4 bases clipped from V and 1 base from J, the junction kept 12 bases outside the gene matches. The CDR3 is 17 residues long. CDR3 region: CASSIWDRRTAQETQYF. For the CDR3, the DNA is TGCGCCAGCAGCATATGGGACAGGCGGACTGCCCAAGAGACCCAGTACTTC.

This rearrangement joins TRBV19 to TRBJ1-2, with TRBD1 matching 8 bases. This CDR3 spans 13 amino acids. After removal of 5 bases from V and 5 bases from J, the junction contained 4 bases not matched to a gene. Looked up from germline, CDR1 is LNHDA and CDR2 is SQIVND (reference sequence). The CDR3 sequence is CASSARQGYGYTF. In nucleotides, the CDR3 is TGTGCCAGTAGTGCCCGACAGGGGTATGGCTACACCTTC.

This rearrangement joins TRBV7-3 to TRBJ2-1, with TRBD2 matching over 10 bases. The junction had 6 bases not matched to a gene; V was cut back by 4 bases and J by 6 bases. Germline loops: CDR1 SGHTA, CDR2 FQGTGA. There are 15 residues in the CDR3. The CDR3 sequence is CASSSVAGGINEQFF. DNA for the CDR3: TGTGCCAGCAGCTCAGTAGCGGGAGGTATCAATGAGCAGTTCTTC.

The sample holds many counts of this clonotype. V and J are TRBV11-2 and TRBJ2-1, with D maybe TRBD2 (6 bases). Between the trimmed V and J ends, which lost 1 base and 0 bases, there was a span of 13 bases. This CDR3 is 17 amino acids long. Germline V gives CDR1 SGHAT, CDR2 FQNNGV. The CDR3, as DNA: TGTGCCAGCAGCTTAGTTACTAGCATCCTCTCCTACAATGAGCAGTTCTTC. Encoded protein: CASSLVTSILSYNEQFF.

This clonotype was observed a handful of times. This rearrangement joins TRBV9 to TRBJ1-5; D uncertain. The germline V gene encodes CDR1 SGDLS and CDR2 YYNGEE. The germline V and J ends were trimmed by 0 bases and 2 bases, with 6 bases remaining between them. This CDR3 region has 14 residues. The CDR3 DNA reads TGTGCCAGCAGCGTAGCAGCGGGCAATCAGCCCCAGCATTTT. This translates into CASSVAAGNQPQHF.

The chain is built from TRBV5-1 and TRBJ2-6; D not certain. Trimming cost V 10 bases and J 0 bases, with 11 bases left between them. Looked up from germline, CDR1 is SGHRS and CDR2 is YFSETQ. The CDR3 covers 14 residues. CDR3 in amino acids: CAGVTVSGANVLTF. The DNA of the CDR3 is TGCGCCGGGGTGACCGTCTCTGGGGCCAACGTCCTGACTTTC.

This clonotype was picked up a small number of times. J is TRBJ2-2 and V is TRBV24-1; 13 nucleotides align to TRBD2. The germline gives CDR1 KGHDR, CDR2 SFDVKD. V lost 0 bases to trimming and J lost 3 bases; unmatched junction nucleotides: 0. This CDR3 has 17 residues. The CDR3 nucleotides are TGTGCCACCAGTGATTTGACTAGCGGGAGGGACACCGGGGAGCTGTTTTTT. Amino acids: CATSDLTSGRDTGELFF.

The chain combines TRBV3-1 with TRBJ2-5; the D gene is possibly TRBD2 (6 bases). Germline values: CDR1 LGHDT, CDR2 YNNKEL (reference sequence). V lost 0 bases and J 2 bases, leaving 10 bases between the germline ends. The CDR3 sequence is 15 residues long. As DNA, the CDR3 is TGTGCCAGCAGCCAAGACGGGACTCCTCAAGAGACCCAGTACTTC. Translation gives CASSQDGTPQETQYF.

There are a few counts of this clonotype. The gene calls are TRBV12-3 or TRBV12-4 and TRBJ1-2, with 7 bases fitting TRBD1. J gave up 2 bases and V 6 bases, and 6 bases lay outside the gene matches. CDR3 length: 14 residues. The CDR3 coding sequence is TGTGCCAGCAGCACAGGGGTCGGGAACTATGGCTACACCTTC. Encoded protein: CASSTGVGNYGYTF.

This clonotype occurred a few times. The chain carries TRBV24-1 and TRBJ2-1; no definite D call. With 5 bases removed from V and 6 bases from J, the gap between germline ends came to 10 bases. This CDR3 spans 13 amino acids. CDR1 KGHDR and CDR2 SFDVKD come from the germline V gene. CDR3 sequence reads: CATSGMGSNEQFF. The DNA of the CDR3 is TGTGCCACCAGTGGAATGGGCAGCAATGAGCAGTTCTTC.

This clonotype has only a few counts. The chain links TRBV30 to TRBJ2-1; tentatively, D is TRBD2 (6 bases). Germline V gene lookup returns CDR1 GTSNPN and CDR2 SVGIG (reference sequence). This CDR3 contains 12 residues. The V end was cut by 1 base, the J end by 8 bases, with 9 bases between. As DNA, the CDR3 is TGTGCCTGGAGTGCCCAGCGGGATGAGCAGTTCTTC. It is translated as CAWSAQRDEQFF.

This clonotype turned up a few times. The rearrangement uses TRBV12-3 or TRBV12-4 and TRBJ2-3; TRBD2 aligns across 13 bases. CDR3 length: 18 amino acids. J gave up 2 bases and V 3 bases, and 8 bases lay outside the gene matches. CDR3 bases: TGTGCCAGCAGTTTTCCCGGACTAGCGGGGGCCTCCACAGATACGCAGTATTTT. Its translation: CASSFPGLAGASTDTQYF.

The table lists this clonotype with many counts. This rearrangement joins TRBV5-6 to TRBJ2-2; D is ambiguous. Trimming took 4 bases from V and 4 from J, leaving 8 bases between them. The germline CDR1 and CDR2 sequences are SGHDT and YYEEEE. There are 13 residues in the CDR3. This CDR3 is CASSLAGTGELFF. The DNA for the CDR3 is TGTGCCAGCAGCCTGGCCGGCACCGGGGAGCTGTTTTTT. The complete variable domain, with remaining parts taken from reference TRBV5-6 and TRBJ2-2, reads DAGVTQSPTHLIKTRGQQVTLRCSPKSGHDTVSWYQQALGQGPQFIFQYYEEEERQRGNFPDRFSGHQFPNYSSELNVNALLLGDSALYLCASSLAGTGELFFGEGSRLTVL.

The V and J genes are TRBV20-1 and TRBJ2-1; TRBD2 aligns across 12 bases. There are 14 residues in the CDR3. CDR1 and CDR2 from the germline V gene are DFQATT and SNEGSKA (reference sequence). The V segment lost 5 bases and the J segment 6 bases; nucleotides outside the gene matches: 5. The CDR3: CSALTSGRGNEQFF. The CDR3 DNA reads TGCAGTGCTCTGACTAGCGGGAGAGGCAATGAGCAGTTCTTC.

This clonotype was counted many times. The chain recombines TRBV5-5 with TRBJ1-1; 7 nucleotides agree with TRBD1. Germline loops: CDR1 SGHKS, CDR2 YYEKEE (reference sequence). The trim removed 4 bases at V and 4 bases at J, leaving 7 bases unmatched. This CDR3 spans 14 amino acids. CDR3 sequence reads: CASSAYRGGTEAFF. Written as DNA, the CDR3 is TGTGCCAGCAGCGCCTACAGGGGCGGCACTGAAGCTTTCTTT.

This chain links TRBV29-1 with TRBJ1-1; D not certain. The CDR3 is 14 amino acids. V lost 7 bases to trimming and J lost 3 bases, with 18 bases between them. Germline CDR1 reads SQVTM; CDR2 reads ANQGSEA. CDR3 DNA sequence: TGCAGCGCTCTGACATATAACTGGGACACTGAAGCTTTCTTT. Amino acids: CSALTYNWDTEAFF.

A few counts support this clonotype. The CDR3 DNA follows: TGTGCCAGCACCCTCAGTGGGGGAAATTCACCCCTCCACTTT. This encodes CASTLSGGNSPLHF. The V gene is TRBV11-2, the J gene TRBJ1-6, with D possibly matching TRBD1 (5 bases). CDR1 is SGHAT, CDR2 FQNNGV, per germline. This CDR3 has 14 residues. Trimming left V 7 bases short and J 7 bases short, with 14 bases between. Full variable domain (remainder filled in from reference TRBV11-2 and TRBJ1-6): EAGVAQSPRYKIIEKRQSVAFWCNPISGHATLYWYQQILGQGPKLLIQFQNNGVVDDSQLPKDRFSAERLKGVDSTLKIQPAKLEDSAVYLCASTLSGGNSPLHFGNGTRLTVT.

The gene calls are TRBV9 and TRBJ2-1, with D possibly matching TRBD2 (5 bases). CDR3 length: 14 residues. Germline lookup yields CDR1 SGDLS and CDR2 YYNGEE. V was trimmed by 0 bases and J by 3 bases, leaving 7 bases between them. CDR3 loop: CASSVGGGYNEQFF. The CDR3 DNA sequence: TGTGCCAGCAGCGTAGGCGGAGGCTACAATGAGCAGTTCTTC.

The chain links TRBV4-1 to TRBJ1-4; D remains ambiguous. V was trimmed by 5 bases and J by 4 bases, leaving 14 bases between them. The germline gives CDR1 MGHRA, CDR2 YSYEKL. This CDR3 region has 15 residues. Written as DNA, the CDR3 is TGCGCCAGCAGCGCACTAGAGCGAATTAATGAAAAACTGTTTTTT. Translation: CASSALERINEKLFF.

The gene calls are TRBV20-1 and TRBJ2-3, with 9 bases fitting TRBD1. The V segment lost 3 bases and the J segment 1 base; nucleotides outside the gene matches: 5. This CDR3 spans 15 amino acids. Germline V gene sequence: CDR1 DFQATT, CDR2 SNEGSKA (reference sequence). The CDR3 loop is CSASTRDRGTDTQYF. The CDR3 DNA reads as TGCAGTGCTAGTACCCGGGACAGGGGCACAGATACGCAGTATTTT.